These T cell receptor beta chains were read from a single sample in a study of technical replicates of blood from a handful of donors. Assay: immunoSEQ multiplex PCR; the TCRdb copy retains only in-frame clones and omits some. This sample has some 48,000 clones, with 90% to 97% found just once. Sequences were obtained from T cells isolated from PBMCs. The receptors derive from a human donor in good health. CDR3s include the opening cysteine and the closing phenylalanine or tryptophan. D genes are given only for firm matches. Size tells how often a clone was seen (once, few, many) or the class of an expanded clone, and some rows leave it out.

abundance: -
d_gene: -
j_gene: TRBJ2-7
v_gene: TRBV6-5
CDR3nt: TGTGCCAGCGGAAAGTACAGGGATGGCGAGCAGTACTTC
CDR3aa: CASGKYRDGEQYF

abundance: -
d_gene: -
j_gene: TRBJ2-5
v_gene: TRBV19
CDR3nt: TGTGCCAGTAGTATAGTCCCTCGGATCGGGGTTGGAGAGACCCAGTACTTC
CDR3aa: CASSIVPRIGVGETQYF

abundance: -
d_gene: -
j_gene: TRBJ1-5
v_gene: TRBV27
CDR3nt: TGTGCCAGCAGCCGAAGGCAGGGGTCGAGTCAGCCCCAGCATTTT
CDR3aa: CASSRRQGSSQPQHF

abundance: -
d_gene: TRBD2
j_gene: TRBJ2-2
v_gene: TRBV19
CDR3nt: TGTGCCAGTAGTAGCGAGGGGACTAGCGGGCTGTACGGGGAGCTGTTTTTT
CDR3aa: CASSSEGTSGLYGELFF

abundance: -
d_gene: TRBD2
j_gene: TRBJ2-7
v_gene: TRBV5-1
CDR3nt: TGCGCCAGCAGCGGCTTAGCGGGACCCTCCGAGCAGTACTTC
CDR3aa: CASSGLAGPSEQYF

abundance: -
d_gene: TRBD1
j_gene: TRBJ1-5
v_gene: TRBV5-1
CDR3nt: TGCGCCAGCAGCCTTGGGACAGTAGGGTATCAGCCCCAGCATTTT
CDR3aa: CASSLGTVGYQPQHF

abundance: -
d_gene: -
j_gene: TRBJ1-3
v_gene: TRBV13
CDR3nt: TGTGCCAGCAGCTGGCAGGGATCTGGAAACACCATATATTTT
CDR3aa: CASSWQGSGNTIYF

abundance: -
d_gene: -
j_gene: TRBJ1-3
v_gene: TRBV19
CDR3nt: TGTGCCAGTAGTAGAGAAGCAGGTGCCTCTGGAAACACCATATATTTT
CDR3aa: CASSREAGASGNTIYF

abundance: -
d_gene: -
j_gene: TRBJ1-1
v_gene: TRBV20-1
CDR3nt: TGCAGTGCCATCCAGGCTGAAGCTTTCTTT
CDR3aa: CSAIQAEAFF

abundance: once
d_gene: TRBD2
j_gene: TRBJ2-1
v_gene: TRBV7-8
CDR3nt: TGTGCCAGCAGCATCCCTAGCGGGAGCTCCTACAATGAGCAGTTCTTC
CDR3aa: CASSIPSGSSYNEQFF

abundance: once
d_gene: -
j_gene: TRBJ2-2
v_gene: TRBV6-6
CDR3nt: TGTGCCAGCAGTTACGGCAGGACCGGGGAGCTGTTTTTT
CDR3aa: CASSYGRTGELFF

abundance: -
d_gene: -
j_gene: TRBJ1-2
v_gene: TRBV23-1
CDR3nt: TGCGCCAGCAGTCAATCGGCCGAGGGCTATGGCTACACCTTC
CDR3aa: CASSQSAEGYGYTF

abundance: -
d_gene: -
j_gene: TRBJ1-2
v_gene: TRBV11-2
CDR3nt: TGTGCCAGCAGCTTAGACCCTAACAACTATGGCTACACCTTC
CDR3aa: CASSLDPNNYGYTF

abundance: -
d_gene: TRBD2
j_gene: TRBJ2-7
v_gene: TRBV6-5
CDR3nt: TGTGCCAGCAGGGGTGGGAGGGGCGAGCAGTACTTC
CDR3aa: CASRGGRGEQYF

abundance: -
d_gene: -
j_gene: TRBJ1-2
v_gene: TRBV11-2
CDR3nt: TGTGCCAGCAGCTTACCAGGTGACGGCTACACCTTC
CDR3aa: CASSLPGDGYTF

abundance: -
d_gene: -
j_gene: TRBJ2-2
v_gene: TRBV11-3
CDR3nt: TGTGCCAGCAGCTTCCCTAGCGAGAACACCGGGGAGCTGTTTTTT
CDR3aa: CASSFPSENTGELFF

abundance: -
d_gene: -
j_gene: TRBJ2-2
v_gene: TRBV10-3
CDR3nt: TGTGCCACCGGGACTCAGAACACCGGGGAGCTGTTTTTT
CDR3aa: CATGTQNTGELFF

abundance: few
d_gene: -
j_gene: TRBJ1-1
v_gene: TRBV13
CDR3nt: TGTGCCAGCAGCCGTAGCGGGGACGAAGCTTTCTTT
CDR3aa: CASSRSGDEAFF

abundance: -
d_gene: -
j_gene: TRBJ1-2
v_gene: TRBV27
CDR3nt: TGTGCCAGCAGTTTATCTATCGGGAGGGCGGAAGGCTACACCTTC
CDR3aa: CASSLSIGRAEGYTF

abundance: -
d_gene: -
j_gene: TRBJ1-2
v_gene: TRBV7-8
CDR3nt: TGTGCCAGCAGCTTAGTGCGGTCTCTGTATTCCAATAACTATGGCTACACCTTC
CDR3aa: CASSLVRSLYSNNYGYTF

abundance: -
d_gene: -
j_gene: TRBJ1-3
v_gene: TRBV4-2
CDR3nt: TGTGCCAGCAGCCAGAGGAGGGGAACTGGAAACACCATATATTTT
CDR3aa: CASSQRRGTGNTIYF

abundance: -
d_gene: TRBD2
j_gene: TRBJ2-5
v_gene: TRBV5-4
CDR3nt: TGTGCCAGCAGCTTGGCGGGAGGGCCGGTAGAGACCCAGTACTTC
CDR3aa: CASSLAGGPVETQYF

abundance: once
d_gene: -
j_gene: TRBJ1-1
v_gene: TRBV7-2
CDR3nt: TGTGCCAGCAGCTACCAGGGCCCGAACACTGAAGCTTTCTTT
CDR3aa: CASSYQGPNTEAFF